This T cell receptor (beta chain) was retrieved from a study of cytomegalovirus exposure and HLA in healthy donors. Points from the study as a whole: The authors later linked a missense DCLRE1C variant to TCR beta V- and J-gene trimming.

In the PCR, 60 Vbeta and 13 Jbeta primers were used. Under the authors' procedure: Later reanalysis found roughly 80 million unique TCR beta chains, approximately 11 million of them shared. The data were produced by immunoSEQ multiplex PCR, yet TCRdb's version contains in-frame clones alone and is incomplete. D and trimming come from the DNA, and the V and J calls and clone size come from that table. Among roughly 120,000 clones listed, about two thirds were seen once. V was clipped by 5 bases and J by 2 bases, with 19 bases between them. Germline CDR1 SGHVS, CDR2 FNYEAQ. CDR3 length: 18 residues. Concerning this clone itself: Its antigen remains unidentified.

The sequencing input was PBMCs. The receptor comes from a man aged 35 to 55 in good health and CMV-seropositive. The chain combines TRBV7-6 with TRBJ2-6; possibly TRBD2 for D (6 bases). This CDR3 reads CASSPGGGATTGANVLTF. The CDR3 region has the DNA TGTGCCAGCAGCCCCGGGGGAGGTGCTACTACTGGGGCCAACGTCCTGACTTTC.